The 11 T cell receptor beta chains reported below all come from one sample, sequenced in a study of CD8+ T cells in alopecia areata (dated by TCRdb to about 2018). Libraries came from the immunoSEQ multiplex PCR assay. To provide template for TCR sequencing, every sample had RNA extracted and reverse transcribed into cDNA. The source is immuneACCESS, and TCRdb retained only in-frame sequences with V and J called. Part of the clones is not carried over; for the studies checked, unresolved V genes explain less than half of this, and the remainder is unexplained. This sample is represented by under 65,000 clones; roughly 45% of them were singletons. The top ten clonotypes cover roughly 50% of the sample. Sequenced input: NKG2D-low CD8+ T cells sorted from blood. The sample's cell subset or site label, in plain terms: sorted CD8+ NKG2D-low blood T cells. All receptors derive from a human donor with alopecia areata.

The V call is TRBV4-3, the J call TRBJ2-3; TRBD1 matches 7 bases. The V gene's germline CDR1 is LGHNA and CDR2 YSLEER. V lost 0 bases and J lost 8; bases outside the gene matches: 8. The CDR3 contains 15 residues. CDR3 nucleotides: TGCGCCAGCAGCCAAGAGGACAGGCCCCGGTCTACGCAGTATTTT. Protein product: CASSQEDRPRSTQYF.

J is TRBJ2-7 and V is TRBV20-1; 7 nucleotides align to TRBD2. The CDR3 has 11 residues. Germline V lookup: CDR1 DFQATT, CDR2 SNEGSKA (reference sequence). V was clipped by 4 bases and J by 6 bases; unmatched bases: 3. CDR3: CSANWGGEQYF. The CDR3 region has the DNA TGCAGTGCTAATTGGGGGGGCGAGCAGTACTTC.

This rearrangement joins TRBV4-1 to TRBJ1-2; no firm D call. The CDR3 covers 13 residues. CDR1 is MGHRA, CDR2 YSYEKL, per germline. V lost 1 base and J 6 bases, leaving 9 bases between the germline ends. CDR3 sequence reads: CASSQGDGHGYTF. CDR3 sequence (DNA): TGCGCCAGCAGCCAAGGGGATGGCCATGGCTACACCTTC.

This clone turned up a few times. The genes are TRBV19 and TRBJ1-1; a weak D match, TRBD1 (5 bases). This CDR3 comprises 11 residues. Germline V CDR1 and CDR2: LNHDA, SQIVND (reference sequence). V lost 4 bases and J 5 bases, leaving 5 bases between the germline ends. Here the CDR3 DNA reads TGTGCCAGTAGTACAGGGACTGAAGCTTTCTTT. Translated: CASSTGTEAFF.

This clone was recorded a few times. The V call is TRBV29-1, the J call TRBJ2-1, with TRBD2 matching 9 bases. The J segment lost 9 bases and the V segment lost 2 bases, leaving 8 bases of the junction unmatched. The germline V gene has CDR1 SQVTM and CDR2 ANQGSEA. The CDR3 consists of 14 residues. The CDR3 nucleotides read TGCAGCGTTGAACCCGCGGGAGGGCCGGTTGAGCAGTTCTTC. It is translated as CSVEPAGGPVEQFF.

This clone turned up a few times. Here the CDR3 DNA reads TGTGCCAGCAGCTCACCGGGACGGCCCAATGAGCAGTTCTTC. It translates to CASSSPGRPNEQFF. V usage is TRBV5-4 and J usage is TRBJ2-1; D tentatively reads TRBD1 or TRBD2 (5 bases each). V lost 3 bases and J 6 bases, leaving 13 bases between the germline ends. Per germline, CDR1 SGHNT and CDR2 YYREEE (reference sequence). This CDR3 spans 14 amino acids.

This clone was recorded a few times. V is TRBV29-1 and J is TRBJ2-1; D not resolved. Germline V CDR1 and CDR2: SQVTM, ANQGSEA. The CDR3 runs to 14 residues. V was pared by 7 bases and J by 8 bases, with 21 bases between. CDR3 loop: CSADWATNGDEQFF. In DNA form, the CDR3 reads TGCAGCGCCGACTGGGCCACTAATGGGGATGAGCAGTTCTTC.

A few counts support this clone. The chain is built from TRBV29-1 and TRBJ2-2, with D hard to call. This CDR3 has 13 residues. Germline lookup yields CDR1 SQVTM and CDR2 ANQGSEA. Trimming left V 6 bases short and J 0 bases short, with 8 bases between. The CDR3 bases are TGCAGCGTGTCGAGCTCGAACACCGGGGAGCTGTTTTTT. This codes for CSVSSSNTGELFF.

This chain links TRBV30 with TRBJ2-7; 9 bases match TRBD1. The CDR3 is 15 residues long. Germline CDR1 and CDR2: GTSNPN and SVGIG (reference sequence). With 2 bases clipped from V and 5 bases from J, the junction kept 10 bases outside the gene matches. The CDR3 region is CAWSWGPGQGDEQYF. The CDR3 DNA reads as TGTGCCTGGAGTTGGGGTCCGGGACAGGGAGACGAGCAGTACTTC.

The chain couples TRBV9 to TRBJ2-6; D is ambiguous. The CDR3 loop spans 16 amino acids. The germline V gene has CDR1 SGDLS and CDR2 YYNGEE. Trimming stripped 4 bases from V and 4 bases from J, with 15 bases between. CDR3 sequence: CASSPLGRVGANVLTF. CDR3 sequence (DNA): TGTGCCAGCAGCCCCCTGGGCCGCGTGGGGGCCAACGTCCTGACTTTC.

The CDR3 nucleotides read TGTGCCAGCAGCTTACGGCTTGGGGAAGCCCTTTGGGAAAGCACAGATACGCAGTATTTT. Translated, it gives CASSLRLGEALWESTDTQYF. This sequence joins TRBV13 and TRBJ2-3, with D unresolved. The germline V gene encodes CDR1 PRHDT and CDR2 FYEKMQ (reference sequence). The CDR3 spans 20 residues. The V gene lost 2 bases and the J gene lost 0 bases, with 24 bases spanning the gap.